These 9 T cell receptor beta chains were all obtained from the same sample, sequenced in a study of human T cells and chemical hapten exposure. Documented time point: pre-sensitization, week 0. Treatment of the sample: therapeutic diphenylcyclopropenone sensitization with weekly scalp DPC. From the RACE reads, TCRdb called clonotypes with MiXCR, one entry per CDR3 protein. The repertoire has tens of thousands of distinct CDR3 sequences, around 10% of them found once; the top ten carry roughly 4.3%. The sequences come from whole blood, collected in connection with sensitization to the hapten diphenylcyclopropenone (DPC). All receptors come from a woman in her 40s with alopecia areata. Some clones in this sample may be carry-over from other donors' samples.

In its sample, this clonotype was seen many times. This rearrangement joins TRBV7-9 to TRBJ1-5, with D uncertain. Germline CDR1 and CDR2: SEHNR and FQNEAQ (reference sequence). The V end was cut by 5 bases, the J end by 1 base, with 9 bases between. The CDR3 runs to 14 residues. The CDR3 spells CASSRDTSNQPQHF. The CDR3 DNA follows: TGTGCCAGCAGCCGCGACACAAGCAATCAGCCCCAGCATTTT.

The genes are TRBV15 and TRBJ2-5; 7 bases match TRBD2. Germline V gives CDR1 LNHNV, CDR2 YYDKDF (reference sequence). The CDR3 runs 14 residues. Trimming removed 0 bases from V and 5 bases from J; junction bases left unmatched: 3. CDR3 bases: TGTGCCACCAGCAGAGAAGCGGGGCTTGAGACCCAGTACTTC. It specifies CATSREAGLETQYF.

V usage is TRBV7-9 and J usage is TRBJ1-6; D is ambiguous. V shed 1 base and J shed 2 bases, with 6 bases lying between them. There are 15 residues in the CDR3. CDR1 and CDR2 (germline): SEHNR, FQNEAQ (reference sequence). CDR3 region: CASSLGGAYNSPLHF. The CDR3 DNA is TGTGCCAGCAGCTTAGGCGGGGCCTATAATTCACCCCTCCACTTT.

In the case of this clonotype: One end of the junction varies from germline; a read error may be responsible. V gene TRBV12-3 or TRBV12-4 combines with J gene TRBJ1-1, with D hard to call. The CDR3 covers 13 residues. The CDR3 DNA reads as TGTACCAGCAGCGTCGAGCTCAACACTGAAGCTTTCTTT. Translation gives CTSSVELNTEAFF.

The chain employs TRBV25-1 and TRBJ1-1, with D tentatively TRBD1 (5 bases). Germline V CDR1 and CDR2: MGHDK, SYGVNS. CDR3 length equals 13 residues. Deletions cut 7 bases from V and 4 bases from J, with 13 bases between. The CDR3 DNA reads as TGTGCCAGCATTAATCAGGGTGCCACTGAAGCTTTCTTT. As protein: CASINQGATEAFF.

This clonotype was counted many times. The rearrangement links TRBV2 to TRBJ2-3, with 8 positions matching TRBD2. Germline lookup yields CDR1 SNHLY and CDR2 FYNNEI. This CDR3 has 15 amino acids. V trimming: 7 bases; J trimming: 0 bases; junction bases outside the gene matches: 6. This chain's CDR3 is CASTRAGASTDTQYF. DNA of the CDR3: TGTGCCAGCACTCGAGCGGGGGCCAGCACAGATACGCAGTATTTT.

The rearrangement links TRBV7-2 to TRBJ2-7, with D uncertain. The CDR3 covers 13 residues. Germline values: CDR1 SGHTA, CDR2 FQGNSA. V gave up 4 bases and J gave up 7 bases, with 14 bases separating them. In nucleotides, the CDR3 is TGTGCCAGCAGCTCCATTAACTTGGGTGAGCAGTACTTC. Residues: CASSSINLGEQYF.

This clonotype was picked up many times. V and J are TRBV2 and TRBJ2-2; the match to TRBD1 covers 8 bases. The CDR3 is 15 amino acids. The germline V gene encodes CDR1 SNHLY and CDR2 FYNNEI. V shed 4 bases, J shed 5 bases, and the junction held 6 bases outside the gene matches. The CDR3 is CASSVLDRVTGELFF. DNA for the CDR3: TGTGCCAGCAGTGTATTGGACAGGGTTACCGGGGAGCTGTTTTTT. The full variable domain, its missing parts supplied by reference TRBV2 and TRBJ2-2, is EPEVTQTPSHQVTQMGQEVILRCVPISNHLYFYWYRQILGQKVEFLVSFYNNEISEKSEIFDDQFSVERPDGSNFTLKIRSTKLEDSAMYFCASSVLDRVTGELFFGEGSRLTVL.

There are a few counts of this clonotype. This chain links TRBV6-5 with TRBJ1-3; perhaps TRBD1 as D (6 bases). With 6 bases removed from V and 4 bases from J, the gap between germline ends came to 16 bases. The germline CDR1 and CDR2 sequences are MNHEY and SVGAGI. The length of the CDR3 is 15 residues. CDR3 in amino acids: CASSPLGGGGNTIYF. In DNA, the CDR3 is TGTGCCAGCAGCCCTTTAGGGGGTGGAGGAAACACCATATATTTT.